Each of the 8 T cell receptor beta chains below was sequenced from the same sample in a study of T cell repertoires in cytomegalovirus infection. Antigen specificity for these receptors is unknown. Each CDR3 protein is one row after TCRdb ran MiXCR on the reads. The table lists 550,000 to 850,000 distinct CDR3 sequences, 30% to 35% of them singletons, with 18% in the top ten. The sample was cultured PBMCs, taken from culture after CMV antigen stimulation. These receptors came from a human donor in good health (CMV status not recorded). Some clones in this sample may be carry-over from other donors' samples.

The chain combines TRBV7-6 with TRBJ2-5; tentative D call: TRBD2 (5 bases). The CDR3 loop spans 15 amino acids. V shed 5 bases and J shed 2 bases, with 15 bases lying between them. Germline lookup yields CDR1 SGHVS and CDR2 FNYEAQ. The CDR3 nucleotides read TGTGCCAGCAGCCGGCGGGTCGGCATTCAAGAGACCCAGTACTTC. Its translation is CASSRRVGIQETQYF.

This clonotype was seen only a few times. V usage is TRBV12-3 or TRBV12-4 and J usage is TRBJ2-3; unclear D gene. The V end lost 7 bases, the J end lost 4 bases, and 15 bases lay between the germline ends. This CDR3 has 14 amino acids. As DNA, the CDR3 is TGTGCCAGCACCCCCCCGTTCTCCCCAGATACGCAGTATTTT. It codes for CASTPPFSPDTQYF.

This clonotype was counted only a few times. The V call is TRBV12-3 or TRBV12-4, the J call TRBJ2-1, with 9 bases fitting TRBD1. With 3 bases clipped from V and 7 bases from J, the junction kept 7 bases outside the gene matches. The CDR3 has 15 residues. The CDR3 DNA reads as TGTGCCAGCAGTTTGACAGGGGGTGCGTTAAATGAGCAGTTCTTC. Protein sequence: CASSLTGGALNEQFF.

This sequence joins TRBV20-1 and TRBJ1-1; no reliable D call. Trimming removed 1 base from V and 0 bases from J, with 6 bases in between. This CDR3 region has 13 residues. The germline gives CDR1 DFQATT, CDR2 SNEGSKA (reference sequence). Here the CDR3 reads CSARVVLNTEAFF. In nucleotides, the CDR3 is TGCAGTGCTAGAGTCGTGTTGAACACTGAAGCTTTCTTT.

The chain couples TRBV7-8 to TRBJ2-3; D remains ambiguous. In germline, CDR1 is SGHVS, CDR2 FQNEAQ. The CDR3 consists of 17 residues. The ends were cut back, 1 base at V and 2 bases at J, with 16 bases in the middle. CDR3 residues: CASSLESRVLLTDTQYF. The CDR3, as DNA: TGTGCCAGCAGCTTAGAGTCCCGAGTGCTACTCACAGATACGCAGTATTTT.

The chain couples TRBV12-5 to TRBJ2-5; D not certain. V was clipped by 1 base and J by 5 bases, with 5 bases between them. The CDR3 covers 12 residues. CDR1 is LGHNT and CDR2 is FRNRAP in the germline V gene. This CDR3 is CASGLALETQYF. As DNA, the CDR3 is TGTGCTAGTGGTTTGGCCCTGGAGACCCAGTACTTC.

J is TRBJ2-7 and V is TRBV7-8; 8 bases are shared with TRBD1. The CDR3 consists of 13 residues. Germline V lookup: CDR1 SGHVS, CDR2 FQNEAQ. V lost 5 bases to trimming and J lost 5 bases; unmatched junction nucleotides: 5. Here the CDR3 reads CASSLDRANEQYF. The CDR3 DNA reads as TGTGCCAGCAGCCTGGACAGGGCGAACGAGCAGTACTTC. The complete variable domain, with remaining parts taken from reference TRBV7-8 and TRBJ2-7, reads GAGVSQSPRYKVAKRGQDVALRCDPISGHVSLFWYQQALGQGPEFLTYFQNEAQLDKSGLPSDRFFAERPEGSVSTLKIQRTQQEDSAVYLCASSLDRANEQYFGPGTRLTVT.

The chain employs TRBV5-1 and TRBJ2-1, with D unresolved. CDR3 length: 14 residues. Germline-derived CDR1 and CDR2 are SGHRS and YFSETQ. Trimming removed 4 bases at V and 7 bases at J, with 15 bases between. CDR3 nucleotides: TGCGCCAGCAGCCCCCCGAGGCCGAGTAATGAGCAGTTCTTC. It specifies CASSPPRPSNEQFF.